A selection of T cell receptor beta chains follows, all from one sample in a study of blood T cell repertoires in COVID-19. Sequenced by immunoSEQ multiplex PCR; TCRdb stores in-frame clones only, minus some. The repertoire includes about 310,000 clones, roughly 90% of them detected once, and around 9% sits in the top ten. The source material was PBMCs or T cells enriched from blood (not recorded which). The source of these receptors is a woman under 30 who had recovered from COVID-19. Both conserved end residues are part of each CDR3. A D gene is named only where the DNA matches it firmly. Some rows mark clone size as missing; the rest say once, few, many or name a class of expanded clone.

NA NA TRBJ2-7 TRBV5-1 CASSLEQGGSYEQYF TGCGCCAGCAGCTTGGAACAGGGCGGGTCCTACGAGCAGTACTTC
NA NA TRBJ1-2 TRBV20-1 CSASRGGGYTF TGCAGTGCCAGCCGAGGGGGTGGCTACACCTTC
NA NA TRBJ1-5 TRBV9 CASSVGWANQPQHF TGTGCCAGCAGCGTAGGGTGGGCAAATCAGCCCCAGCATTTT
TRBD1 once TRBJ1-5 TRBV4-1 CASSQGLVGQGRNQPQHF TGCGCCAGCAGCCAAGGCCTGGTTGGACAGGGTCGAAATCAGCCCCAGCATTTT
NA NA TRBJ1-1 TRBV3-1/TRBV3-2 CASSQAGRLTEAFF TGTGCCAGCAGCCAGGCAGGTAGGCTCACTGAAGCTTTCTTT
NA NA TRBJ2-7 TRBV7-2 CASSPGSAFGEQYF TGTGCCAGCAGCCCGGGATCCGCGTTCGGCGAGCAGTACTTC
NA NA TRBJ2-7 TRBV7-2 CASSFAGRPRNEQYF TGTGCCAGCAGCTTTGCAGGCCGGCCGCGAAACGAGCAGTACTTC
NA NA TRBJ1-1 TRBV5-4 CASSYGVQTNEAFF TGTGCCAGCAGCTATGGCGTACAGACGAATGAAGCTTTCTTT
TRBD1 NA TRBJ1-1 TRBV6-5 CASSSTGANTEAFF TGTGCCAGCAGTTCTACAGGGGCGAACACTGAAGCTTTCTTT
NA NA TRBJ2-1 TRBV6-4 CASSDSFSGSYNEQFF TGTGCCAGCAGTGACTCGTTCAGCGGGTCCTACAATGAGCAGTTCTTC
NA NA TRBJ2-5 TRBV9 CASSVTGGAETQYF TGTGCCAGCAGCGTAACCGGGGGTGCAGAGACCCAGTACTTC
NA NA TRBJ2-5 TRBV19 CASSIDPSFRTQYF TGTGCCAGTAGTATAGACCCCAGTTTTCGGACCCAGTACTTC
NA NA TRBJ1-1 TRBV7-2 CASSFSVTEAFF TGTGCCAGCAGCTTCTCGGTCACTGAAGCTTTCTTT
TRBD1 NA TRBJ1-2 TRBV6-5 CASRRGLNLFGYTF TGTGCCAGCAGGAGGGGGCTCAACCTTTTCGGCTACACCTTC
NA NA TRBJ1-1 TRBV14 CASSRGFQGEAFF TGTGCCAGCAGCCGCGGATTCCAGGGAGAAGCTTTCTTT
NA NA TRBJ2-3 TRBV9 CASSVTGVLDTQYF TGTGCCAGCAGCGTCACGGGAGTTCTGGATACGCAGTATTTT
NA NA TRBJ2-1 TRBV7-6 CASSLEQGGEQFF TGTGCCAGCAGCTTAGAACAGGGCGGTGAGCAGTTCTTC
TRBD2 NA TRBJ2-7 TRBV4-1 CASSQDPTSGNYEQYF TGCGCCAGCAGCCAAGATCCGACTAGCGGGAACTACGAGCAGTACTTC
NA NA TRBJ2-2 TRBV7-3 CASSLSPPGVGELFF TGTGCCAGCAGCTTATCCCCCCCAGGGGTCGGGGAGCTGTTTTTT
NA NA TRBJ2-3 TRBV5-6 CASSLGSGTDTQYF TGTGCCAGCAGCTTGGGTTCCGGCACAGATACGCAGTATTTT
NA NA TRBJ2-5 TRBV5-1 CASSFNSEETQYF TGCGCCAGCAGCTTCAACAGTGAAGAGACCCAGTACTTC
TRBD2 NA TRBJ2-7 TRBV19 CASSMGLRGEQYF TGTGCCAGTAGTATGGGACTACGGGGCGAGCAGTACTTC
NA NA TRBJ1-2 TRBV5-1 CASSLHPEGGYTF TGCGCCAGCAGCTTGCACCCCGAGGGTGGCTACACCTTC
NA NA TRBJ1-1 TRBV4-3 CASSLGQQGTEAFF TGCGCCAGCAGCTTAGGACAGCAAGGGACTGAAGCTTTCTTT
TRBD1 few TRBJ1-2 TRBV7-2 CASSLGGQGGYGYTF TGTGCCAGCAGCTTAGGGGGACAGGGTGGCTATGGCTACACCTTC
TRBD1 NA TRBJ2-5 TRBV30 CAWDRGSRETQYF TGTGCCTGGGACAGGGGCTCGAGAGAGACCCAGTACTTC
TRBD1 NA TRBJ1-6 TRBV13 CASSVRDRNSPLHF TGTGCCAGCAGCGTCCGGGACAGAAATTCACCCCTCCACTTT
NA NA TRBJ1-6 TRBV21-1 CASSKVPGSYNSPLHF TGTGCCAGCAGCAAAGTTCCGGGCTCCTATAATTCACCCCTCCACTTT
NA once TRBJ2-7 TRBV27 CASSLLQGTLEQYF TGTGCCAGCAGTTTATTACAGGGAACCCTCGAGCAGTACTTC
NA once TRBJ1-1 TRBV12-3/TRBV12-4 CASSLAGDTEAFF TGTGCCAGCAGTTTAGCAGGGGACACTGAAGCTTTCTTT
TRBD1 NA TRBJ1-1 TRBV5-1 CASSLPQGPVTEAFF TGCGCCAGCAGCTTACCACAGGGGCCCGTAACTGAAGCTTTCTTT
NA NA TRBJ1-4 TRBV7-9 CASSLAPLSVFNEKLFF TGTGCCAGCAGCTTAGCCCCCCTAAGCGTTTTTAATGAAAAACTGTTTTTT
TRBD1 NA TRBJ1-2 TRBV30 CAWSKGQAYGYTF TGTGCCTGGAGTAAGGGACAGGCCTATGGCTACACCTTC
NA NA TRBJ1-6 TRBV6-5 CASSQRRSPLHF TGTGCCAGCAGCCAAAGGAGGTCACCCCTCCACTTT
NA NA TRBJ1-1 TRBV6-5 CASSFQGGLGAFF TGTGCCAGCAGTTTTCAGGGAGGCCTTGGAGCTTTCTTT
NA NA TRBJ1-1 TRBV18 CASSPLQGPQNTEAFF TGTGCCAGCTCACCTCTCCAGGGGCCCCAGAACACTGAAGCTTTCTTT
NA few TRBJ2-7 TRBV28 CASSSPRRGDREQYF TGTGCCAGCAGTTCCCCTCGGCGGGGCGATCGAGAGCAGTACTTC
NA few TRBJ1-1 TRBV12-3/TRBV12-4 CASSLGPNTEAFF TGTGCCAGCAGTTTGGGCCCGAACACTGAAGCTTTCTTT
NA NA TRBJ1-3 TRBV9 CASSVVAGPPGNTIYF TGTGCCAGCAGCGTGGTCGCAGGCCCTCCTGGAAACACCATATATTTT
TRBD2 NA TRBJ2-7 TRBV18 CASSRGGEQYF TGTGCCAGCTCGCGGGGGGGAGAGCAGTACTTC